The 2 T cell receptor beta chains listed next were all sequenced from one sample in a study of blood T cell repertoires in COVID-19. Data came from immunoSEQ multiplex PCR; TCRdb stores just in-frame clones and leaves some out. The profile shows roughly 480,000 clones, roughly 89% of them singletons. Input material: peripheral blood. These receptor sequences come from a man aged 18 to 29 with COVID-19, enrolled during active disease.

This clone appeared a few times. This chain connects TRBV19 to TRBJ2-1, with TRBD2 matching over 7 bases. The trim removed 3 bases at V and 2 bases at J, leaving 4 bases unmatched. CDR1 LNHDA and CDR2 SQIVND come from the germline V gene (reference sequence). The CDR3 covers 15 residues. CDR3 DNA sequence: TGTGCCAGTAGTATGCTAGCGGAAGCCTACAATGAGCAGTTCTTC. Translated, it gives CASSMLAEAYNEQFF.

The V and J genes are TRBV6-1 and TRBJ1-1; 8 bases fit TRBD1. This CDR3 contains 14 residues. Germline trimming cut 3 bases from V and 6 bases from J; bases unmatched to any gene: 6. Germline CDR1 is MNHNS and CDR2 is SASEGT. For the CDR3, the DNA is TGTGCCAGCAGTGACCGCAGGGGGCTGGCTGAAGCTTTCTTT. Its translation is CASSDRRGLAEAFF.